This TCR beta chain was documented in a study of OX40 agonist ivuxolimab in advanced cancers. Turning to the study itself: Of mixed ages from about 23 to 79 and averaging roughly 64 years, the group was roughly 85% male.

Trimming removed 2 bases at V and 4 bases at J, with 6 bases between. Germline CDR1 reads MNHNS; CDR2 reads SASEGT. This CDR3 comprises 13 residues. The repertoire was sequenced with immunoSEQ multiplex PCR; TCRdb's copy has only in-frame clones and lacks some. The table records some 75,000 clones, 70% to 90% of them present only once. This sequence joins TRBV6-1 and TRBJ1-5; D uncertain. The TCR sequence derives from an adult with an advanced solid tumor such as melanoma, head and neck, liver or kidney cancer. The sequencing used CD4+ or CD8+ T cells sorted from blood, collected in a trial of the OX40 agonist ivuxolimab. Here the CDR3 DNA reads TGTGCCAGCAGTGAATCGGGAAATCAGCCCCAGCATTTT. As protein: CASSESGNQPQHF.